Listed here are 9 T cell receptor beta chains from one sample, sequenced in a study of monozygotic twins with inflammatory bowel disease (dated by TCRdb to the late 2010s). The library was built by means of 5' RACE. The sequencer listed for this sample is Illumina HiSeq 2500. TCRdb reprocessed the reads and lists each CDR3 protein sequence as a single entry, with no DNA. The sample's table lists a count of 420,000 or so distinct CDR3 sequences. The top ten clonotypes cover around 2.5% of the sample. The sequenced sample consisted of blood. Every receptor here comes from a human donor with ulcerative colitis or Crohn's disease, or a healthy co-twin of an affected twin (not recorded which).

The J gene is TRBJ2-2, the V gene TRBV20-1; the TCRdb D gene call, TRBD2, has no DNA to confirm it. Germline CDR1 DFQATT, CDR2 SNEGSKA (reference sequence). This CDR3 contains 15 residues. The CDR3 here is CSTWASGRAAGELFF.

V is TRBV6-1 and J is TRBJ1-1. In germline, CDR1 is MNHNS, CDR2 SASEGT. This CDR3 has 16 amino acids. CDR3 sequence: CASSPWEGVPNTEAFF.

V and J are TRBV28 and TRBJ1-6; the D call from TCRdb, TRBD1, cannot be confirmed without DNA. Germline CDR1 reads MDHEN; CDR2 reads SYDVKM. This CDR3 has 16 residues. This CDR3 is CASRDSYSSYNSPLHF.

The chain employs TRBV20-1 and TRBJ2-3. Germline CDR1 and CDR2: DFQATT and SNEGSKA (reference sequence). The CDR3 has 12 amino acids. The CDR3 reads CSAKETTDTQYF.

V gene TRBV19 combines with J gene TRBJ1-5. The CDR3 is 13 amino acids. Germline V gives CDR1 LNHDA, CDR2 SQIVND (reference sequence). This chain's CDR3 is CASSRYGDQPQHF.

The rearrangement links TRBV5-1 to TRBJ1-1; checking the TCRdb D call of TRBD1 is not possible without DNA. The CDR3 is 14 residues long. CDR1 is SGHRS, CDR2 YFSETQ, per germline. CDR3 residues: CASSVTGGDTEAFF.

The rearrangement links TRBV5-1 to TRBJ1-2. CDR3 size: 16 residues. The germline gives CDR1 SGHRS, CDR2 YFSETQ. CDR3: CASSLAGTTTYYGYTF.

The chain uses TRBV6-1 and TRBJ1-2. The CDR3 spans 14 residues. The V gene's germline CDR1 is MNHNS and CDR2 SASEGT. CDR3 residues: CASSDSVLRYGYTF.

This chain uses TRBV7-2 with TRBJ2-5; as DNA is missing, the TRBD1 call by TCRdb cannot be tested. Germline V CDR1 and CDR2: SGHTA, FQGNSA. This CDR3 comprises 13 residues. Here the CDR3 reads CASSSSLGGTQYF.